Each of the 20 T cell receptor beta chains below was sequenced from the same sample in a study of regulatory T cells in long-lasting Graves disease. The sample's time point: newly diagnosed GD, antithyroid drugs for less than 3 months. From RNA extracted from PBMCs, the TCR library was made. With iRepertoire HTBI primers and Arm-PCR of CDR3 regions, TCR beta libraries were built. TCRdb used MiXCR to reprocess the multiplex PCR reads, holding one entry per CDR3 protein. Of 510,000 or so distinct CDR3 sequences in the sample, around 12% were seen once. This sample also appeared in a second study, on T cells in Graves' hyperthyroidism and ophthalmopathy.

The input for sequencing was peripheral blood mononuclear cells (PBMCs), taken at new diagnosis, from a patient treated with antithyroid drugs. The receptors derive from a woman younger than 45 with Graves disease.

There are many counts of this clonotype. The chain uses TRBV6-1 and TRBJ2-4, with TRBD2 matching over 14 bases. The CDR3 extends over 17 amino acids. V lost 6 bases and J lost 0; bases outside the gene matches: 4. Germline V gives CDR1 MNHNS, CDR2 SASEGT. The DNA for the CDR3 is TGTGCCAGCAGCCCGGGGACTAGCGGGGGAGCCAAAAACATTCAGTACTTC. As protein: CASSPGTSGGAKNIQYF.

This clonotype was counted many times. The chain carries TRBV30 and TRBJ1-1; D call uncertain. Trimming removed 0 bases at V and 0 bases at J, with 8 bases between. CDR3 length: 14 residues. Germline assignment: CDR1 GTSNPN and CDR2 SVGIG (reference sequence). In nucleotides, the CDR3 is TGTGCCTGGAGTGTTCAGCCGCTGAACACTGAAGCTTTCTTT. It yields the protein CAWSVQPLNTEAFF.

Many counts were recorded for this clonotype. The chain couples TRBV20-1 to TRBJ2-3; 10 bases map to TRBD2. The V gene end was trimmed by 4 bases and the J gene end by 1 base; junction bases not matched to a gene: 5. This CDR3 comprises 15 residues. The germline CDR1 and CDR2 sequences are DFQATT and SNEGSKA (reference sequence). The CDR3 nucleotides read TGCAGTGCTACGTCCGGGACTAGCGGCACAGATACGCAGTATTTT. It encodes CSATSGTSGTDTQYF.

The CDR3 spells CASSSRRREEVRGYYNEQFF. The CDR3 region has the DNA TGTGCCAGCAGTTCCAGGCGGCGGGAGGAGGTGAGGGGTTACTACAATGAGCAGTTCTTC. The V and J genes are TRBV6-5 and TRBJ2-1; 8 bases line up with TRBD2. Germline loops: CDR1 MNHEY, CDR2 SVGAGI. The CDR3 runs to 20 residues. V shed 4 bases and J 3 bases; nucleotides not matched to a gene: 20.

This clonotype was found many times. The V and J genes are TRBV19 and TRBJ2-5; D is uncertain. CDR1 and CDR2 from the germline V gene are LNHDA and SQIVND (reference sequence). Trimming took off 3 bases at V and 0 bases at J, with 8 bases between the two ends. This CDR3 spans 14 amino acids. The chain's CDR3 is CASSISVYQETQYF. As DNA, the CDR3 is TGTGCCAGTAGTATTTCGGTGTACCAAGAGACCCAGTACTTC.

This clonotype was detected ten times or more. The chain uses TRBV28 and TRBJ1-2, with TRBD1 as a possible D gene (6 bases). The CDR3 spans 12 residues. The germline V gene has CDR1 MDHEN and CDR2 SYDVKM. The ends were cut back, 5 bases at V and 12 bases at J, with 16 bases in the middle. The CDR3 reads CASSRTNRAHTF. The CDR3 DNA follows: TGTGCCAGCAGTCGGACAAACAGGGCCCACACCTTC.

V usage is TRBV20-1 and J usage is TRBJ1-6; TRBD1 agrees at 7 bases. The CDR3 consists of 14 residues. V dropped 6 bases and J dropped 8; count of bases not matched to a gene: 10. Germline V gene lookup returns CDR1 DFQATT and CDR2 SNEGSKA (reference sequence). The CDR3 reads CSALRTGADSPLHF. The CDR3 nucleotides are TGCAGTGCACTCAGGACAGGAGCAGATTCACCCCTCCACTTT.

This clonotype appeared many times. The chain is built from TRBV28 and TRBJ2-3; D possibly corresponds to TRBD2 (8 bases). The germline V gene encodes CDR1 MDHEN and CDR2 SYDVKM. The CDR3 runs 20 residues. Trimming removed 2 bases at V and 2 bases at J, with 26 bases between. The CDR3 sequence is CASSLVRGFSGTANTDTQYF. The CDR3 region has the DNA TGTGCCAGCAGTTTAGTTCGTGGTTTTAGCGGGACAGCAAACACAGATACGCAGTATTTT.

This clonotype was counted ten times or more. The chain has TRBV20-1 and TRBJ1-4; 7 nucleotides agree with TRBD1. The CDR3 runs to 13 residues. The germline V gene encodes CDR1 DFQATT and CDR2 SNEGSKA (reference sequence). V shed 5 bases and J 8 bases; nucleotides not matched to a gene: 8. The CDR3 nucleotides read TGCAGTGCTCGAAGACAGGGCCGAGAAAAACTGTTTTTT. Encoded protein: CSARRQGREKLFF.

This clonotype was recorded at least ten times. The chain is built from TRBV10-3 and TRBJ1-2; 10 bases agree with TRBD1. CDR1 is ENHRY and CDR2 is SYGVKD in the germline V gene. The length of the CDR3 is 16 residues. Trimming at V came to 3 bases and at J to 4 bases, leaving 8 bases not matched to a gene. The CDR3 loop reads CAISDLVRDRGYGYTF. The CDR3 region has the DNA TGTGCCATCAGTGACCTCGTGCGGGACAGGGGCTATGGCTACACCTTC.

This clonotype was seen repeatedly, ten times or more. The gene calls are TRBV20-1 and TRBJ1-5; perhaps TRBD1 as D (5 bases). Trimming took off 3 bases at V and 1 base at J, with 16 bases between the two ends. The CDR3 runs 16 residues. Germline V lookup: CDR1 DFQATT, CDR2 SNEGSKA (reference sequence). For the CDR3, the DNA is TGCAGTGCTAGCCCCCTTGGAGGGGCAAGCAATCAGCCCCAGCATTTT. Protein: CSASPLGGASNQPQHF.

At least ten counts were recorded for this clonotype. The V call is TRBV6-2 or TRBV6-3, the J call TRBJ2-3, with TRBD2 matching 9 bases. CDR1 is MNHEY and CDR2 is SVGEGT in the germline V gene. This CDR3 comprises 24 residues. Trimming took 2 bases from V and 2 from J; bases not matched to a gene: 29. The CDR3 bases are TGTGCCAGCAGTTACCTCCTTACCCTCACTTCTAGCGGGGCCGGTAGGAGCAACACAGATACGCAGTATTTT. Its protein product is CASSYLLTLTSSGAGRSNTDTQYF.

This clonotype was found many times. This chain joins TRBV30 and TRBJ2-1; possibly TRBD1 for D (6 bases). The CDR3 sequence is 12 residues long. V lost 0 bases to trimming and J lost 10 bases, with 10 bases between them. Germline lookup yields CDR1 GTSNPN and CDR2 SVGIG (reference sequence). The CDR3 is CAWSVQGVEQFF. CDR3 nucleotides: TGTGCCTGGAGTGTACAGGGAGTAGAGCAGTTCTTC.

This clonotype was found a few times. The CDR3 coding sequence is TGTGCCAGTAGTATCCGTGCGTTTACCGGGGAGCTGTTTTTT. Translation: CASSIRAFTGELFF. V is TRBV19 and J is TRBJ2-2; D uncertain. With 3 bases removed from V and 5 bases from J, the gap between germline ends came to 10 bases. The CDR3 contains 14 residues. Germline-derived CDR1 and CDR2 are LNHDA and SQIVND (reference sequence).

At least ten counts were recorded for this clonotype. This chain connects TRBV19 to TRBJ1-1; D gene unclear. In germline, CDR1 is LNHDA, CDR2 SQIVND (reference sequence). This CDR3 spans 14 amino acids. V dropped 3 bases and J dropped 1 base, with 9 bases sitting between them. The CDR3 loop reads CASSMSETNTEAFF. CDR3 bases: TGTGCCAGTAGTATGTCAGAAACGAACACTGAAGCTTTCTTT.

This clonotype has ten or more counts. CDR3 protein: CASSLRRNPTDTQYF. Here the CDR3 DNA reads TGTGCCAGCAGCTTGAGGAGAAATCCCACAGATACGCAGTATTTT. This sequence joins TRBV11-2 and TRBJ2-3; D gene ambiguous. V was trimmed by 3 bases and J by 2 bases, leaving 12 bases between them. CDR3 size: 15 residues. Germline V CDR1 and CDR2: SGHAT, FQNNGV.

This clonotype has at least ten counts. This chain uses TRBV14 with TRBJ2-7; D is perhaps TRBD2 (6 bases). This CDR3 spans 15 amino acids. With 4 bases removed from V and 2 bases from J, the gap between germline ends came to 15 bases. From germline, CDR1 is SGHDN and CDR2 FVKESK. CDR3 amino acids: CASSPYRTGAYEQYF. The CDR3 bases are TGTGCCAGCAGCCCCTATAGGACGGGGGCCTACGAGCAGTACTTC. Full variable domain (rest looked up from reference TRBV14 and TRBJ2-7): EAGVTQFPSHSVIEKGQTVTLRCDPISGHDNLYWYRRVMGKEIKFLLHFVKESKQDESGMPNNRFLAERTGGTYSTLKVQPAELEDSGVYFCASSPYRTGAYEQYFGPGTRLTVT.

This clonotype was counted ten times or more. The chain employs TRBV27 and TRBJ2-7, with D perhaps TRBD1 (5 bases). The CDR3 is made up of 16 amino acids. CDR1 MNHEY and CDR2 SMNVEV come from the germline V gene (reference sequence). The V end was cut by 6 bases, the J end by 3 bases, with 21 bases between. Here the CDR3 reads CASSNIPRTRIYEQYF. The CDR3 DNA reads TGTGCCAGCAGCAACATCCCGAGGACACGAATCTACGAGCAGTACTTC.

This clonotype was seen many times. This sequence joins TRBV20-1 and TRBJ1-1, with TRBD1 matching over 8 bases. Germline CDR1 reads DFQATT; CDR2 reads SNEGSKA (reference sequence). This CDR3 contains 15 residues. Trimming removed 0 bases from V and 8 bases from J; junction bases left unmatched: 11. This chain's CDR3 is CSARDSWDRRREAFF. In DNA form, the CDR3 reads TGCAGTGCTAGAGACAGCTGGGACAGGCGACGGGAAGCTTTCTTT.

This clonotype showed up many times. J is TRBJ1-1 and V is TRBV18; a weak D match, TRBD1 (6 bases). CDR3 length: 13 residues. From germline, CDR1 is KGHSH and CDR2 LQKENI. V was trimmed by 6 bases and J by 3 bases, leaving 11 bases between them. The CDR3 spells CASSPRGDTEAFF. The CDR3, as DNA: TGTGCCAGCTCCCCTAGGGGGGACACTGAAGCTTTCTTT.